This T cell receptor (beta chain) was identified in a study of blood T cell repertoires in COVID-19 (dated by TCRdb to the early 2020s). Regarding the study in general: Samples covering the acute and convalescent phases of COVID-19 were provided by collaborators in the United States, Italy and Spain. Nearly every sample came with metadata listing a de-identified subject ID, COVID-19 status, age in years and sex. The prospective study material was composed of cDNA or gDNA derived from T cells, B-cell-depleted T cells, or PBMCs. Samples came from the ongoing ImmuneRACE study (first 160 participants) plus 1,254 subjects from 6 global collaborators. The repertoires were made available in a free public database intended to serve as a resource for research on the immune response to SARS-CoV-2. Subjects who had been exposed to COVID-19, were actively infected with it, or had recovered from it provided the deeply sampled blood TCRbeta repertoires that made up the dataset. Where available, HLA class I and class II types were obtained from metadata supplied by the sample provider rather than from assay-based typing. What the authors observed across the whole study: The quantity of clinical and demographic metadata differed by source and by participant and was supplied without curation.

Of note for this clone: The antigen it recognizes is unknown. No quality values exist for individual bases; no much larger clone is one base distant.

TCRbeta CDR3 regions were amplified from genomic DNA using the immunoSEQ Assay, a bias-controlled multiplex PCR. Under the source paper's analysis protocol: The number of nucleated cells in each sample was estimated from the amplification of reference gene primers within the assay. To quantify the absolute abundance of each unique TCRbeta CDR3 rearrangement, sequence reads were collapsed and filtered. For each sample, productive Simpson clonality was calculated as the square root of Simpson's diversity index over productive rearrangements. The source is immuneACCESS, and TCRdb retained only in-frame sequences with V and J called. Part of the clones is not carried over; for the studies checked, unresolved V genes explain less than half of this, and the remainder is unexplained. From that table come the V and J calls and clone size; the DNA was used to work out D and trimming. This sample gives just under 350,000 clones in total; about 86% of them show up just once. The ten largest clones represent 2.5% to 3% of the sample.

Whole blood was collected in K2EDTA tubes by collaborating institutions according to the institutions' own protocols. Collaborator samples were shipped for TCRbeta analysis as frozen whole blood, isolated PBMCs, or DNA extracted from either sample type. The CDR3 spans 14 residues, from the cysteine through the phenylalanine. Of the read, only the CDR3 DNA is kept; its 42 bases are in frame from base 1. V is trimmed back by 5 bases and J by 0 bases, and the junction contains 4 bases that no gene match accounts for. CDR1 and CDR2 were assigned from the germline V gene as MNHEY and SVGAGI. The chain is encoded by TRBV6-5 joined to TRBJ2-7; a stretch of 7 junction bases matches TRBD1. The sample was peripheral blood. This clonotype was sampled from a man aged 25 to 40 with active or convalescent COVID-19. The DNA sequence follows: TGTGCCAGCAGTCAGAGACAGGGCTCCTACGAGCAGTACTTC. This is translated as CASSQRQGSYEQYF.